The table lists the clone carrying this TCR beta chain with a few counts. These data originate in a study of blood T cell repertoires in COVID-19. Across the study: Sites across the United States, Italy and Spain contributed samples from acute and convalescent COVID-19.

Only in-frame clones appear in the TCRdb table, and some are missing; sequencing was by immunoSEQ multiplex PCR. The profile shows around 190,000 clones, 70% to 80% of them singletons. This CDR3 has 14 residues. Germline V gene lookup returns CDR1 MDHEN and CDR2 SYDVKM. V shed 8 bases, J shed 5 bases, and the junction held 11 bases outside the gene matches. This rearrangement joins TRBV28 to TRBJ1-2; TRBD1 agrees at 7 bases. The receptor comes from a woman between 45 and 65 years old with acute or convalescent COVID-19. The sample consisted of peripheral blood. The CDR3 here is CASGSPGQLYGYTF. The CDR3, as DNA: TGTGCCAGCGGAAGCCCGGGACAGCTTTATGGCTACACCTTC.